Shown below are 10 T cell receptor beta chains from a single sample sequenced in a study of graft-versus-host responses after intestinal transplantation. Sequencing used immunoSEQ multiplex PCR; TCRdb keeps in-frame clones, though not all of them. The sample contains about 88,000 clones, roughly 90% of which appear only once. Their cognate antigens are unknown. This material consisted of unstimulated CD4+ T cells sorted from spleen or lymph node cells, taken before transplant. These receptors were obtained from a human donor who was the organ donor for an intestinal transplant.

The chain employs TRBV11-3 and TRBJ2-3; TRBD2 matches at 13 bases. The germline gives CDR1 SGHNT, CDR2 YENEEA. This CDR3 is 18 amino acids long. V dropped 1 base and J dropped 2; count of bases not matched to a gene: 6. The CDR3 sequence: CASSLGPGLAGATDTQYF. The CDR3 DNA reads TGTGCCAGCAGCTTAGGTCCTGGACTAGCGGGAGCCACAGATACGCAGTATTTT.

The genes are TRBV6-4 and TRBJ2-3; perhaps TRBD2 as D (7 bases). From germline, CDR1 is MRHNA and CDR2 SNTAGT. V was trimmed by 5 bases and J by 2 bases, leaving 11 bases between them. The length of the CDR3 is 14 residues. CDR3 DNA: TGTGCCAGCAGTCGGGGGGCCTCCACAGATACGCAGTATTTT. This gives the protein CASSRGASTDTQYF.

The chain combines TRBV7-6 with TRBJ2-2, with a weak D call TRBD2 (6 bases). This CDR3 is 13 amino acids long. Trimming took 6 bases from V and 4 from J, leaving 9 bases between them. The germline CDR1 and CDR2 sequences are SGHVS and FNYEAQ. The CDR3 nucleotides read TGTGCCAGCAGGCCCGGGGGCACCGGGGAGCTGTTTTTT. Protein: CASRPGGTGELFF.

The chain has TRBV7-9 and TRBJ1-1; no clear D gene. The germline V gene has CDR1 SEHNR and CDR2 FQNEAQ (reference sequence). The CDR3 loop spans 14 amino acids. Trimming took 1 base from V and 7 from J, leaving 13 bases between them. CDR3 sequence (DNA): TGTGCCAGCAGCTTAGACGCGAGACGCGGTGAAGCTTTCTTT. It is translated as CASSLDARRGEAFF.

This clone showed up just a few times. The V call is TRBV5-4, the J call TRBJ1-6; D is ambiguous. V was clipped by 2 bases and J by 10 bases, with 13 bases between them. Germline V gives CDR1 SGHNT, CDR2 YYREEE (reference sequence). The length of the CDR3 is 14 residues. CDR3 protein: CASSLGTSGSPLHF. The CDR3 nucleotides read TGTGCCAGCAGCTTAGGCACCTCGGGGTCACCCCTCCACTTT.

The chain joins TRBV20-1 to TRBJ2-3; D ambiguous. CDR3 size: 11 residues. V was clipped by 4 bases and J by 4 bases, with 6 bases between them. Germline values: CDR1 DFQATT, CDR2 SNEGSKA (reference sequence). CDR3 sequence: CSATLADTQYF. CDR3 DNA sequence: TGCAGTGCTACTTTAGCAGATACGCAGTATTTT.

There are a few counts of this clone. The rearrangement uses TRBV6-4 and TRBJ1-3, with TRBD1 as a possible D gene (6 bases). The CDR3 length is 14 residues. Trimming cost V 7 bases and J 4 bases, with 14 bases left between them. From germline, CDR1 is MRHNA and CDR2 SNTAGT. DNA of the CDR3: TGTGCCAGCACCCACAGGGTAGGGGGAAACACCATATATTTT. It encodes CASTHRVGGNTIYF.

The chain uses TRBV19 and TRBJ2-1, with a tentative D call TRBD1 (5 bases). CDR1 and CDR2 (germline): LNHDA, SQIVND (reference sequence). The V gene lost 3 bases and the J gene lost 2 bases, with 8 bases spanning the gap. The CDR3 length is 14 residues. The CDR3 coding sequence is TGTGCCAGTAGTATGGACATAGCCTACAATGAGCAGTTCTTC. This translates into CASSMDIAYNEQFF.

V gene TRBV7-9 combines with J gene TRBJ1-1, with TRBD1 as a possible D gene (5 bases). Between the trimmed V and J ends, which lost 2 bases and 1 base, there was a span of 11 bases. The CDR3 consists of 15 residues. Germline V gives CDR1 SEHNR, CDR2 FQNEAQ (reference sequence). CDR3 nucleotide sequence: TGTGCCAGCAGCTTATTTCGGGGGACGAACACTGAAGCTTTCTTT. Protein product: CASSLFRGTNTEAFF. The variable domain in full, completed from reference TRBV7-9 and TRBJ1-1, reads DTGVSQNPRHKITKRGQNVTFRCDPISEHNRLYWYRQTLGQGPEFLTYFQNEAQLEKSRLLSDRFSAERPKGSFSTLEIQRTEQGDSAMYLCASSLFRGTNTEAFFGQGTRLTVV.

The chain joins TRBV10-2 to TRBJ2-3, with 10 bases matching TRBD2. The CDR3 has 15 amino acids. V dropped 6 bases and J dropped 0; count of bases not matched to a gene: 3. Germline values: CDR1 WSHSY, CDR2 SAAADI. The CDR3, as DNA: TGCGCCAGCAGCCAGACTAGCGGGAGCACAGATACGCAGTATTTT. Its translation: CASSQTSGSTDTQYF.